The entry below describes one T cell receptor (beta chain). Use of 60 Vbeta and 13 Jbeta primers characterized the PCR. Data came from immunoSEQ multiplex PCR; TCRdb stores just in-frame clones and leaves some out. Here the sample spans some 130,000 clones, around 72% being singletons. There are 17 residues in the CDR3. Germline CDR1 SGDLS, CDR2 YYNGEE. The ends lost 3 bases at V and 7 bases at J; junction bases unmatched: 13. This specimen belongs to a study of cytomegalovirus exposure and HLA in healthy donors. The chain employs TRBV9 and TRBJ2-1; TRBD1 aligns across 10 bases. Sequencing was performed on PBMCs. The receptor was isolated from a man between 50 and 59 years old in good health and CMV-seropositive. CDR3 sequence: CASSGGGTGVWGNEQFF. The CDR3 region has the DNA TGTGCCAGCAGCGGAGGGGGGACAGGGGTTTGGGGTAATGAGCAGTTCTTC. Filled out from reference TRBV9 and TRBJ2-1, the complete variable domain reads DSGVTQTPKHLITATGQRVTLRCSPRSGDLSVYWYQQSLDQGLQFLIQYYNGEERAKGNILERFSAQQFPDLHSELNLSSLELGDSALYFCASSGGGTGVWGNEQFFGPGTRLTVL.